A selection of T cell receptor beta chains follows, all from one sample in a study of pediatric ulcerative colitis. Some clones are missing from TCRdb's copy, which holds only in-frame ones; the method was immunoSEQ multiplex PCR. The sample holds tens of thousands of clones, less than 80% seen once. Sequencing used gut tissue. The receptors derive from a boy younger than 18 with moderate ulcerative colitis. The CDR3 runs from the conserved cysteine through the conserved F or W. A D gene is named only where the DNA matches it firmly. Clone size is given for some rows only: seen once, a few or many times, or a class if the clone is expanded.

v_call	clone_size	d_call	j_call	cdr3_nt	cdr3_aa
TRBV6-5	few	NA	TRBJ1-2	TGTGCCAGCAGTTATGGGCGTCTCAACTATGGCTACACCTTC	CASSYGRLNYGYTF
TRBV7-9	NA	NA	TRBJ1-3	TGTGCCAGCAGCTTTCGGGCAGGCTCTGGAAACACCATATATTTT	CASSFRAGSGNTIYF
TRBV4-1	NA	NA	TRBJ2-7	TGCGCCAGCAGCCCTAGGGACGTTACCTACGAGCAGTACTTC	CASSPRDVTYEQYF
TRBV7-7	NA	NA	TRBJ1-5	TGTGCTAGCAGCTTAGATTGGTGGGGGCTCGGCAATCAGCCCCAGCATTTT	CASSLDWWGLGNQPQHF
TRBV11-2	once	TRBD1	TRBJ2-7	TGTGCCTCTCAGGCGGACAGGGTTAGGTCCTACGAGCAGTACTTC	CASQADRVRSYEQYF
TRBV9	NA	TRBD1	TRBJ2-1	TGTGCCAGCAGCCCTACCCGGGACAGGGGGGTGTATGAGCAGTTCTTC	CASSPTRDRGVYEQFF
TRBV5-1	NA	NA	TRBJ1-2	TGCGCCAGCAGAGCATCCCCCCCGGTCAGCGGCTACACCTTC	CASRASPPVSGYTF
TRBV28	NA	NA	TRBJ2-2	TGTGCCAGCAGTTTCCCAGGGGATAACACCGGGGAGCTGTTTTTT	CASSFPGDNTGELFF
TRBV29-1	NA	TRBD1	TRBJ2-1	TGCAGCGTTGCAGGGACAGGGGCGGGTAATGAGCAGTTCTTC	CSVAGTGAGNEQFF
TRBV28	NA	NA	TRBJ1-2	TGTGCCAGCAGTTTACCGACAGGTTTAGGGGAAGACTATGGCTACACCTTC	CASSLPTGLGEDYGYTF
TRBV5-6	NA	NA	TRBJ2-5	TGTGCCAGCAGCTTACCCGAGGGTCCTGGGTACTTC	CASSLPEGPGYF
TRBV2	NA	NA	TRBJ2-5	TGTGCCAGCAGTATACAAGAGACCCAGTACTTC	CASSIQETQYF
TRBV21-1	NA	NA	TRBJ2-2	TGTGCCAGCAAGGCCCAGGTCTTGGGGGAGCTGTTTTTT	CASKAQVLGELFF
TRBV5-1	NA	TRBD1	TRBJ1-2	TGCGCCAGCAGCGAACAGGGGGGTAATGGCTACACCTTC	CASSEQGGNGYTF
TRBV6-1	NA	NA	TRBJ1-3	TGTGCCAGCAGTGAAAGTGCGGGAAACACCATATATTTT	CASSESAGNTIYF
TRBV7-9	NA	NA	TRBJ2-3	TGTGCCAGCAGCCAGAGTGGGTCCCTCACAGATACGCAGTATTTT	CASSQSGSLTDTQYF
TRBV5-1	NA	NA	TRBJ2-1	TGCGCCAGCAGCTTGGCGACAGCGGCCAGCTCCTACAATGAGCAGTTCTTC	CASSLATAASSYNEQFF
TRBV6-5	NA	NA	TRBJ1-1	TGTGCCAGCAGTTACCTGGGGGTGAACACTGAAGCTTTCTTT	CASSYLGVNTEAFF
TRBV7-9	NA	TRBD1	TRBJ1-1	TGTGCCAGCAGCACCGACAGGGTGGGCACTGAAGCTTTCTTT	CASSTDRVGTEAFF
TRBV20-1	NA	NA	TRBJ1-2	TGCAGTGCTAGAGGTGCAGGGGGCTACACCTTC	CSARGAGGYTF
TRBV6-6	NA	NA	TRBJ2-7	TGTGCCAGCAGTTACGTAGAGGTTTCCAACTACGAGCAGTACTTC	CASSYVEVSNYEQYF
TRBV2	NA	NA	TRBJ1-4	TGTGCCAGCAGCAGGGGCTCCACTAATGAAAAACTGTTTTTT	CASSRGSTNEKLFF
TRBV4-3	NA	NA	TRBJ2-6	TGCGCCAGCAGCAGGGACGCCTCCTCTGGGGCCAACGTCCTGACTTTC	CASSRDASSGANVLTF
TRBV5-1	NA	TRBD2	TRBJ2-7	TGCGCCAGCAGCCCAACTAGCGGGAGAACCCCGCCTTTCGAGCAGTACTTC	CASSPTSGRTPPFEQYF
TRBV7-9	NA	TRBD1	TRBJ2-5	TGTGCCAGCAGCCCAGGGGGCGGGGAGACCCAGTACTTC	CASSPGGGETQYF
TRBV19	NA	NA	TRBJ2-7	TGTGCCAGTAGTATACTAGCGTCCCCCTACGAGCAGTACTTC	CASSILASPYEQYF
TRBV7-2	NA	NA	TRBJ1-5	TGTGCCAGCAGCTTCGGCCCCAATAGCAATCAGCCCCAGCATTTT	CASSFGPNSNQPQHF
TRBV11-2	NA	TRBD2	TRBJ2-1	TGTGCCAGCAGGTTAGCGGGGAGCTCCTACAATGAGCAGTTCTTC	CASRLAGSSYNEQFF
TRBV7-8	NA	NA	TRBJ2-7	TGTGCCAGCAGCGAAGGTGGAGGACGCACCTACGAGCAGTACTTC	CASSEGGGRTYEQYF
TRBV25-1	NA	NA	TRBJ1-1	TGTGCCAGCAGTGAAAGGTCGGCGCTTGGGAACACTGAAGCTTTCTTT	CASSERSALGNTEAFF
TRBV25-1	NA	TRBD2	TRBJ2-1	TGTGCCAGCAGTGAATGGGCTAGCGGGAGCTACAATGAGCAGTTCTTC	CASSEWASGSYNEQFF
TRBV28	NA	NA	TRBJ1-5	TGTGCCAGCAGTTTAGAGGGTATGGGCAATCAGCCCCAGCATTTT	CASSLEGMGNQPQHF
TRBV19	few	NA	TRBJ1-1	TGTGCCAGTACTGTGTGGTCGGTGGATCAAAACACTGAAGCTTTCTTT	CASTVWSVDQNTEAFF
TRBV7-6	NA	NA	TRBJ2-7	TGTGCCAGCAGCTTAGGGGCAGGGGTATCCTACGAGCAGTACTTC	CASSLGAGVSYEQYF
TRBV5-1	NA	NA	TRBJ2-1	TGCGCCAGCAGGGAGGTAATGGAATACAATGAGCAGTTCTTC	CASREVMEYNEQFF
TRBV23-1	NA	NA	TRBJ1-1	TGCGCCAGCAGTCCACGACACGGAGAAGCTTTCTTT	CASSPRHGEAFF
TRBV25-1	NA	NA	TRBJ2-7	TGTGCCAGCAGTGAAACGCGCAGGGAGTACGAGCAGTACTTC	CASSETRREYEQYF
TRBV5-8	NA	TRBD1	TRBJ2-4	TGTGCCAGCAGCTTGGCGCGGGACAGGGTTCACTTC	CASSLARDRVHF
TRBV5-1	NA	TRBD1	TRBJ2-2	TGCGCCAGCAGCTGGGACAGGGCGAGCGCCGGGGAGCTGTTTTTT	CASSWDRASAGELFF
TRBV11-1	NA	NA	TRBJ1-4	TGTGCCAGCAGCTTTGGCTCTAATGAAAAACTGTTTTTT	CASSFGSNEKLFF
TRBV2	NA	TRBD1	TRBJ2-3	TGTGCCAGCCGCCCCCGGCAGGGGGATCCTTGGGATACGCAGTATTTT	CASRPRQGDPWDTQYF
TRBV6-5	NA	NA	TRBJ2-3	TGTGCCAGCAGTTACTCCTCCCGTACGCAGTATTTT	CASSYSSRTQYF
TRBV28	NA	NA	TRBJ2-5	TGTGCCAGCAGCCAGGGCTTCGAGACCCAGTACTTC	CASSQGFETQYF
TRBV7-4	NA	TRBD2	TRBJ2-2	TGTGCCAGCAGCTTAGGTAGCGGGAGTAACACCGGGGAGCTGTTTTTT	CASSLGSGSNTGELFF
TRBV5-1	NA	NA	TRBJ2-5	TGCGCCAGCAGCTCCGTTACAGGATGGCAAGAGACCCAGTACTTC	CASSSVTGWQETQYF
TRBV19	NA	NA	TRBJ1-5	TGTGCCAGTAGTACACCGAGGGGAGAGGTGGACAATCAGCCCCAGCATTTT	CASSTPRGEVDNQPQHF
TRBV5-1	NA	NA	TRBJ2-3	TGCGCCAGCAGCTACGGGTCGGGCAGGGATGCAGATACGCAGTATTTT	CASSYGSGRDADTQYF
TRBV5-1	NA	TRBD1	TRBJ2-7	TGCGCCAGCAGCCGGGACAGAACCTACGAGCAGTACTTC	CASSRDRTYEQYF
TRBV4-2	NA	TRBD1	TRBJ1-3	TGTGCCAGCAGCCAACCTGACAGGGTAGGAAACACCATATATTTT	CASSQPDRVGNTIYF
TRBV7-3	NA	TRBD2	TRBJ2-1	TGTGCCAGCAGCTCGCGGACTAGCAGCAATGAGCAGTTCTTC	CASSSRTSSNEQFF
TRBV5-4	once	NA	TRBJ2-1	TGTGCCAGCAGCTCCGGGACAACTTACAATGAGCAGTTCTTC	CASSSGTTYNEQFF
TRBV5-1	few	NA	TRBJ1-2	TGCGCCAGCAGCCCGGACGCCGTCTATGGCTACACCTTC	CASSPDAVYGYTF
TRBV9	NA	NA	TRBJ2-3	TGTGCCAGCAGCGTAGGTCCGGGCCCTAGCACAGATACGCAGTATTTT	CASSVGPGPSTDTQYF
TRBV13	NA	NA	TRBJ2-2	TGTGCCAGCAGCTTAGAACGGGAGAACACCGGGGAGCTGTTTTTT	CASSLERENTGELFF